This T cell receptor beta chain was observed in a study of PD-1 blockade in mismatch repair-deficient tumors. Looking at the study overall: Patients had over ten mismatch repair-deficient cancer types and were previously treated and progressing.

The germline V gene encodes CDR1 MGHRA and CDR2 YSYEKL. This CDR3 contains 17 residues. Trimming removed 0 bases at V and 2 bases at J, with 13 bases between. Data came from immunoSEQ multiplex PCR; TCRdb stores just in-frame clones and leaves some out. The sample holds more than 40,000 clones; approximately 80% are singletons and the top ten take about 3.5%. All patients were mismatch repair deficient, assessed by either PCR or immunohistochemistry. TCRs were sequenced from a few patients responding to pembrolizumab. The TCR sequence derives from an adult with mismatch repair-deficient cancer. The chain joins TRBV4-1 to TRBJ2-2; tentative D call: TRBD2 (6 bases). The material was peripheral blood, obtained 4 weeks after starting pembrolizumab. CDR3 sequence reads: CASSQDSLALNTGELFF. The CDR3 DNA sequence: TGCGCCAGCAGCCAAGATTCGCTAGCGCTCAACACCGGGGAGCTGTTTTTT.